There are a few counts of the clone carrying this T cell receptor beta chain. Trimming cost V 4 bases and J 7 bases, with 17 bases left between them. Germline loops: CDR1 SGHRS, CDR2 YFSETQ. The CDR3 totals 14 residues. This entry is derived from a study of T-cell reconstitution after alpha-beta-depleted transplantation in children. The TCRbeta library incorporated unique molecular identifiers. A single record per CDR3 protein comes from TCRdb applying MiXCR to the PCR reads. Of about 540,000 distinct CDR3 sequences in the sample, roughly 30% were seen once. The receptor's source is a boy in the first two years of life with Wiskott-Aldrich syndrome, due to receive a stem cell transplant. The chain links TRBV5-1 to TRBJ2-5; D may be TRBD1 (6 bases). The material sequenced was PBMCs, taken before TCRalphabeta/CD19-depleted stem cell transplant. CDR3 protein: CASSAYRETVTQYF. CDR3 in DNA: TGCGCCAGCAGCGCTTACAGGGAGACCGTGACCCAGTACTTC. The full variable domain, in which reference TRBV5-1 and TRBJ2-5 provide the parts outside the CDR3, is KAGVTQTPRYLIKTRGQQVTLSCSPISGHRSVSWYQQTPGQGLQFLFEYFSETQRNKGNFPGRFSGRQFSNSRSEMNVSTLELGDSALYLCASSAYRETVTQYFGPGTRLLVL.